This TCR beta chain is drawn from a study of spatial heterogeneity in lung cancer. Findings and limits, study-wide: Ubiquitous and regional nonsynonymous mutations were tracked by counts of ubiquitous and regional expanded TCRs, respectively. It was found that expanded intratumoral alpha and beta TCR counts tracked tumor mutation counts. Approximate estimated coverage of tumor T cells amounted to about 7.7% for alpha and 13% for beta chains.

This clonotype has more than one count but fewer than ten. What it binds is unknown. This beta chain is an unintended read in a library built for alpha chains; its size means little. TCRdb reanalysed the 5' RACE reads using MiXCR and keeps one entry per CDR3 protein. Of some 1,500 distinct CDR3 sequences listed, 8% to 10% are singletons. Documented time point: sample taken at primary tumor resection. 55 to 80 TRACERx patients with early, untreated non-small cell lung cancer donated samples. Unsorted tumor, nontumor lung tissue or cryopreserved PBMC supplied the whole RNA. Germline assignment: CDR1 MNHEY and CDR2 SMNVEV (reference sequence). Between the trimmed V and J ends, which lost 7 bases and 0 bases, there was a span of 14 bases. The length of the CDR3 is 15 residues.

This receptor was taken from a female donor with early-stage non-small cell lung cancer. The specimen was lung tumor tissue, collected at surgery. The chain joins TRBV27 to TRBJ2-3, with D unclear. The CDR3 spells CASKILGTSTDTQYF. The CDR3 region has the DNA TGTGCCAGCAAAATACTTGGTACTAGCACAGATACGCAGTATTTT.